This T cell receptor (beta chain) was sequenced for a study of CD8 T cells in ankylosing spondylitis. MiXCR, applied by TCRdb to the 5' RACE reads, yields one record per CDR3 protein. This sample yields about 250,000 distinct CDR3 sequences, of which about 24% are seen a single time; around 0.58% belongs to the top ten. The table lists this clonotype with a few counts. Germline CDR1 reads DFQATT; CDR2 reads SNEGSKA (reference sequence). There are 15 residues in the CDR3. The V gene end was trimmed by 6 bases and the J gene end by 1 base; junction bases not matched to a gene: 10. This chain links TRBV20-1 with TRBJ2-5; 8 bases are a match to TRBD2. The sequenced sample was blood, either unsorted or a sorted T cell fraction (not recorded which). The TCR sequence derives from a male donor with ankylosing spondylitis or in good health (not recorded which). The CDR3 nucleotides are TGCAGTGCACCTTGGGGCGGGGGGTCCCAAGAGACCCAGTACTTC. Translation: CSAPWGGGSQETQYF.